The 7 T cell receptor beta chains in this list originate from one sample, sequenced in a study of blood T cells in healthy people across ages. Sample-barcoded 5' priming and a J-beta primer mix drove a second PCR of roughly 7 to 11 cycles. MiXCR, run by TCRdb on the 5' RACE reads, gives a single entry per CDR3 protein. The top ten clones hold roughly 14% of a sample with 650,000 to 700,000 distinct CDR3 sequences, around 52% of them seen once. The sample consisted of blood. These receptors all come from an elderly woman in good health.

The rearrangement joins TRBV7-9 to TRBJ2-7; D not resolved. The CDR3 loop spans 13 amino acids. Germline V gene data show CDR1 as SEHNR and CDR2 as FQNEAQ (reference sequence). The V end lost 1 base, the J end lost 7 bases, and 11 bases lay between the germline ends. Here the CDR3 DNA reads TGTGCCAGCAGCTTAGTGGTCACCGATGAGCAGTACTTC. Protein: CASSLVVTDEQYF.

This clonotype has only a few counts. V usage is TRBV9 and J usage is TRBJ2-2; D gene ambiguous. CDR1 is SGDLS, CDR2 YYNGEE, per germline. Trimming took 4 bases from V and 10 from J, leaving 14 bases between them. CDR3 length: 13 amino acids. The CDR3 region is CASSPRGAPELFF. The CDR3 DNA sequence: TGTGCCAGCAGCCCACGCGGAGCACCGGAGCTGTTTTTT.

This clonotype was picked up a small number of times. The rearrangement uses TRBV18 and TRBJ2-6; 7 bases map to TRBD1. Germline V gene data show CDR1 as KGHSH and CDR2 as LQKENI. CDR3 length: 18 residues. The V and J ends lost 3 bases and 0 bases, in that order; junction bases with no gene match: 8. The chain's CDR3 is CASSPMGQSDSGANVLTF. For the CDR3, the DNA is TGTGCCAGCTCACCGATGGGACAGAGCGACTCTGGGGCCAACGTCCTGACTTTC.

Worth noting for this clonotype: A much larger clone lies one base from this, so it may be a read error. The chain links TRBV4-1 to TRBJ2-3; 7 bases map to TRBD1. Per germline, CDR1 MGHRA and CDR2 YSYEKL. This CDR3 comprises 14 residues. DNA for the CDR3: TGCGCCAGCAGACGGACAGTTTGGACAGGTACGCAGTATTTT. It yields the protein CASRRTVWTGTQYF.

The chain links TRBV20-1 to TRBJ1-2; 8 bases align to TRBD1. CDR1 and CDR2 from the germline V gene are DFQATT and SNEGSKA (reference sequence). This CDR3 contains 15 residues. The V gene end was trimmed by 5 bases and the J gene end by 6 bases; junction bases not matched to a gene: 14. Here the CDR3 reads CSAPDRGAGEDGYTF. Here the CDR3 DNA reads TGCAGTGCTCCCGACAGGGGCGCCGGGGAGGATGGCTACACCTTC.

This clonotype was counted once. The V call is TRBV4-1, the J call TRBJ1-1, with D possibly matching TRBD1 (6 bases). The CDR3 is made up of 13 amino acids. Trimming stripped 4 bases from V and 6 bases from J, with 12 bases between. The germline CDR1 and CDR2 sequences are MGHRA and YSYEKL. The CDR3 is CASSLGQTAEAFF. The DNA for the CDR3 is TGCGCCAGCAGCCTAGGACAGACAGCTGAAGCTTTCTTT.

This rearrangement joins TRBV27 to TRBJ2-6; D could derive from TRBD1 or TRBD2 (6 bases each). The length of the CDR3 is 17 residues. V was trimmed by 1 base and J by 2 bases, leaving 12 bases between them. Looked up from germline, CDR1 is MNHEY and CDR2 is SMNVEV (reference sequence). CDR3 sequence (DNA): TGTGCCAGCAGTTTATGGATCGGGGGCGCTGGGGCCAACGTCCTGACTTTC. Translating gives CASSLWIGGAGANVLTF.